This T cell receptor beta chain was recorded in a study of technical replicates of blood from a few donors. This clone occurred a few times. Germline CDR1 reads MDHEN; CDR2 reads SYDVKM. V was clipped by 2 bases and J by 2 bases, with 7 bases between them. This CDR3 region has 13 residues. The assay was immunoSEQ multiplex PCR, and TCRdb's table has in-frame clones only and misses some. The table includes under 95,000 clones, around 92% detected once. Specimen: T cells isolated from PBMCs. The chain joins TRBV28 to TRBJ2-7; D might be TRBD1 (6 bases). This TCR derives from a human donor in good health. As DNA, the CDR3 is TGTGCCAGCAGTTTAGGGACAACCTACGAGCAGTACTTC. Amino acid sequence: CASSLGTTYEQYF.